Below are 6 T cell receptor beta chains sequenced from a single sample in a study of blood T cells in healthy people across ages. Then a second PCR, running roughly 7 to 12 cycles, was carried out with a sample-barcoded 5' primer and a J-beta primer mix. TCRdb recomputed calls from the 5' RACE reads with MiXCR, one row per CDR3 protein. The data show 380,000 or so distinct CDR3 sequences, 45% to 65% seen once. Sequenced: blood. These receptors were taken from a man in his fifties or sixties in good health.

As to this clonotype: This may stem from a read error, because a much larger clone lies one nucleotide away. The chain carries TRBV29-1 and TRBJ2-5; maybe TRBD1 (6 bases). Trimming removed 6 bases at V and 11 bases at J, with 22 bases between. The CDR3 has 13 amino acids. The V gene's germline CDR1 is SQVTM and CDR2 ANQGSEA. For the CDR3, the DNA is TGCAGCGTGACCGGGACAAACCCCCATGAGCAGTACTTC. It translates to CSVTGTNPHEQYF. The full variable domain, its missing parts supplied by reference TRBV29-1 and TRBJ2-5, is SAVISQKPSRDICQRGTSLTIQCQVDSQVTMMFWYRQQPGQSLTLIATANQGSEATYESGFVIDKFPISRPNLTFSTLTVSNMSPEDSSIYLCSVTGTNPHEQYFGPGTRLLVL.

The chain carries TRBV29-1 and TRBJ2-1, with 8 positions matching TRBD2. The CDR3 has 12 amino acids. Trimming cost V 7 bases and J 8 bases; bases outside gene matches: 7. The V gene's germline CDR1 is SQVTM and CDR2 ANQGSEA. The CDR3 DNA is TGCAGCGCTGGGGGACTAGGCGATGAGCAGTTCTTC. It codes for CSAGGLGDEQFF.

The chain links TRBV5-1 to TRBJ2-7; the D call may be TRBD1 or TRBD2 (6 bases each). V was clipped by 0 bases and J by 2 bases, with 12 bases between them. This CDR3 is built from 15 residues. Germline-derived CDR1 and CDR2 are SGHRS and YFSETQ. The CDR3 region is CASSLGPGEAYEQYF. The CDR3 DNA sequence: TGCGCCAGCAGCTTGGGGCCAGGGGAGGCCTACGAGCAGTACTTC.

This clonotype has just a few counts. The chain has TRBV20-1 and TRBJ2-7; 15 nucleotides match TRBD2. The J call is uncertain, as TRBJ2-5 better fits the DNA end. CDR3 length: 16 amino acids. The germline V gene encodes CDR1 DFQATT and CDR2 SNEGSKA (reference sequence). The CDR3 loop reads CSATRTSGGVRETQYF. CDR3 nucleotide sequence: TGCAGTGCTACTCGGACTAGCGGGGGGGTCCGGGAGACCCAGTACTTC.

V is TRBV6-5 and J is TRBJ2-3, with a tentative D call TRBD1 (6 bases). Trimming cost V 3 bases and J 5 bases, with 12 bases left between them. Germline V gives CDR1 MNHEY, CDR2 SVGAGI. This CDR3 contains 14 residues. CDR3 bases: TGTGCCAGCAGTTATGGAACAGGGAGAGATACGCAGTATTTT. It translates to CASSYGTGRDTQYF.

This clonotype has at least ten counts. The rearrangement joins TRBV5-6 to TRBJ1-5; tentatively, D is TRBD1 (6 bases). The V end was cut by 3 bases, the J end by 4 bases, with 14 bases between. From germline, CDR1 is SGHDT and CDR2 YYEEEE. There are 15 residues in the CDR3. Here the CDR3 DNA reads TGTGCCAGCAGCTCCTACCACAGGGAGAATCAGCCCCAGCATTTT. It translates to CASSSYHRENQPQHF.